Listed below are T cell receptor beta chains from one sample, sequenced in a study of T cells in localized non-small cell lung cancer. The table came from immunoSEQ multiplex PCR; TCRdb's copy has only in-frame clones and leaves some out. Of about 22,000 clones listed, about 85% were seen once; the top ten hold 22%. The specimen was PBMCs, collected before any cancer treatment. The receptors stem from a man aged 40 to 69 with stage II squamous cell lung carcinoma. CDR3s include the opening cysteine and the closing phenylalanine or tryptophan. A D gene is named only where the DNA matches it firmly. Rows give clone size only sometimes, using once, few, many, or a class for an expanded clone.

v_gene	abundance	d_gene	j_gene	CDR3aa	CDR3nt
TRBV4-2	.	.	TRBJ2-1	CASSQDRTTGNEQFF	TGTGCCAGCAGCCAAGACCGGACCACGGGCAATGAGCAGTTCTTC
TRBV5-4	.	.	TRBJ2-7	CASSPGETSYEQYF	TGTGCCAGCAGCCCCGGGGAAACCTCCTACGAGCAGTACTTC
TRBV19	.	TRBD1	TRBJ2-2	CASSIWDRPIAGELFF	TGTGCCAGTAGTATATGGGACAGACCAATCGCCGGGGAGCTGTTTTTT
TRBV11-2	.	.	TRBJ1-2	CASSLVTAYGYTF	TGTGCCAGCAGCTTAGTAACAGCCTATGGCTACACCTTC
TRBV7-2	once	TRBD2	TRBJ2-1	CASSLGPSGNEQFF	TGTGCCAGCAGCTTGGGGCCTAGCGGCAATGAGCAGTTCTTC
TRBV18	.	.	TRBJ2-1	CASSPQVFTGDNYNEQFF	TGTGCCAGCTCACCGCAAGTATTTACAGGCGACAATTACAATGAGCAGTTCTTC
TRBV6-1	.	.	TRBJ2-1	CASSEWDGEQFF	TGTGCCAGCAGTGAATGGGACGGTGAGCAGTTCTTC
TRBV20-1	once	TRBD2	TRBJ2-7	CGTSSTYEQYF	TGCGGGACTAGCTCAACCTACGAGCAGTACTTC
TRBV11-3	few	.	TRBJ2-2	CASSLGSNTGELFF	TGTGCCAGCAGCTTGGGTAGTAACACCGGGGAGCTGTTTTTT
TRBV18	few	.	TRBJ1-3	CASSPQPDGLSGNTIYF	TGTGCCAGCTCACCACAACCGGACGGACTCTCTGGAAACACCATATATTTT
TRBV7-2	.	TRBD1	TRBJ1-1	CASSLTGGTTEAFF	TGTGCCAGCAGCTTAACAGGGGGGACCACTGAAGCTTTCTTT
TRBV18	.	.	TRBJ2-5	CASSPLVAETQYF	TGTGCCAGCTCACCACTTGTGGCCGAGACCCAGTACTTC
TRBV30	.	.	TRBJ1-1	CAWSFNRDTEAFF	TGTGCCTGGTCCTTTAATCGGGACACTGAAGCTTTCTTT
TRBV2	.	TRBD1	TRBJ2-3	CASSPTGFSDTQYF	TGTGCCAGCAGTCCGACAGGGTTTTCAGATACGCAGTATTTT
TRBV15	once	TRBD2	TRBJ2-4	CATSRGGLATGDIQYF	TGTGCCACCAGCAGAGGTGGACTAGCGACCGGGGACATTCAGTACTTC
TRBV10-3	.	TRBD2	TRBJ2-1	CAISERGALAGQYNEQFF	TGTGCCATCAGTGAACGGGGGGCGCTAGCGGGACAATACAATGAGCAGTTCTTC
TRBV10-1	.	.	TRBJ1-6	CASSESRGDSPLHF	TGCGCCAGCAGTGAGTCGAGAGGGGATTCACCCCTCCACTTT
TRBV2	.	TRBD2	TRBJ2-2	CASSEEPRVSGGTGELFF	TGTGCCAGCAGTGAAGAACCCCGAGTTAGCGGGGGCACCGGGGAGCTGTTTTTT
TRBV10-1	.	TRBD2	TRBJ2-5	CASSVEVGRGTQYF	TGCGCCAGCTCCGTTGAAGTGGGGAGGGGGACCCAGTACTTC
TRBV6-6	.	.	TRBJ2-7	CASSYRAGEGEQYF	TGTGCCAGCAGTTACAGGGCAGGGGAGGGCGAGCAGTACTTC
TRBV5-1	.	.	TRBJ2-1	CASRGAGSTSSYNEQFF	TGCGCCAGCAGGGGGGCGGGAAGCACGAGCTCCTACAATGAGCAGTTCTTC
TRBV27	.	TRBD2	TRBJ2-1	CASSGYSGGINNEQFF	TGTGCCAGCAGTGGTTACAGCGGGGGGATCAACAATGAGCAGTTCTTC
TRBV6-5	few	TRBD2	TRBJ2-2	CASSFGLEITGELFF	TGTGCCAGCAGTTTCGGACTAGAAATCACCGGGGAGCTGTTTTTT
TRBV4-1	.	.	TRBJ2-2	CASSKRRVGINTGELFF	TGCGCCAGCAGCAAGAGACGGGTGGGGATCAATACCGGGGAGCTGTTTTTT
TRBV5-1	.	.	TRBJ2-1	CASSLPYNEQFF	TGCGCCAGCAGCTTGCCCTACAATGAGCAGTTCTTC
TRBV11-2	.	.	TRBJ1-3	CASSPNQKGGGNTIYF	TGTGCCAGCAGCCCAAACCAAAAAGGTGGTGGAAACACCATATATTTT
TRBV27	.	.	TRBJ2-7	CASSLFGLATTSQSYEQYF	TGTGCCAGCAGTTTATTTGGGCTAGCGACCACGTCCCAATCCTACGAGCAGTACTTC